Presented here are 23 T cell receptor beta chains from one specimen sequenced in a study of CD8+ T cells in alopecia areata. RNA, once extracted, was reverse transcribed into cDNA for use as the sequencing template. The assay was immunoSEQ multiplex PCR, and TCRdb's table has in-frame clones only and misses some. Of 100,000 to 120,000 clones detected, around three fifths appear once; the ten largest clones hold about 3.2%. As to treatment: oral pan-JAK inhibitor, 5-10 mg twice daily. This specimen was CD4+ T cells sorted from blood, taken at week 24, from a patient treated with tofacitinib. The receptors here all came from a human donor with alopecia areata.

The rearrangement joins TRBV6-5 to TRBJ2-7; tentatively, D is TRBD2 (6 bases). Germline CDR1 is MNHEY and CDR2 is SVGAGI. V gave up 6 bases and J gave up 2 bases, with 11 bases separating them. The CDR3 runs to 13 residues. The DNA for the CDR3 is TGTGCCAGCAGCGGGGAGGCGCCCTACGAGCAGTACTTC. Translating gives CASSGEAPYEQYF.

This chain joins TRBV5-4 and TRBJ1-3; D call uncertain. Germline CDR1 SGHNT, CDR2 YYREEE (reference sequence). Trimming stripped 4 bases from V and 4 bases from J, with 12 bases between. CDR3 length: 14 residues. This chain's CDR3 is CASSRWADGNTIYF. CDR3 DNA sequence: TGTGCCAGCAGCCGTTGGGCGGACGGAAACACCATATATTTT.

This clone turned up a few times. At one of its ends the junction is not consistent with the germline gene, which may arise from a read error. This rearrangement joins TRBV29-1 to TRBJ2-3, with D unclear. Looked up from germline, CDR1 is SQVTM and CDR2 is ANQGSEA. The CDR3 has 12 residues. The CDR3: CSALTSTDTQYF. CDR3 nucleotides: TGCAGCGCTCTAACGAGCACGGATACGCAGTATTTT.

The chain recombines TRBV27 with TRBJ1-4, with TRBD1 matching over 7 bases. Germline assignment: CDR1 MNHEY and CDR2 SMNVEV (reference sequence). CDR3 size: 15 residues. V lost 3 bases, J lost 3 bases, and 4 bases stayed unmatched. Written as DNA, the CDR3 is TGTGCCAGCAGTTTCCCTACAGGGGCTAATGAAAAACTGTTTTTT. It yields the protein CASSFPTGANEKLFF.

This clone was counted a few times. The chain links TRBV30 to TRBJ1-5, with 8 bases lining up with TRBD1. The junction had 4 bases not matched to a gene; V was cut back by 6 bases and J by 3 bases. Germline assignment: CDR1 GTSNPN and CDR2 SVGIG (reference sequence). The CDR3 has 13 amino acids. The chain's CDR3 is CACRTGHNQPQHF. The CDR3 DNA sequence: TGTGCCTGCCGGACAGGGCACAATCAGCCCCAGCATTTT.

The chain combines TRBV5-6 with TRBJ2-5; 8 bases map to TRBD1. CDR1 and CDR2 (germline): SGHDT, YYEEEE. V lost 0 bases to trimming and J lost 4 bases; unmatched junction nucleotides: 2. CDR3 length equals 14 residues. The CDR3 protein is CASSLGTGRETQYF. Here the CDR3 DNA reads TGTGCCAGCAGCTTGGGGACAGGGCGAGAGACCCAGTACTTC.

A few counts support this clone. The chain joins TRBV29-1 to TRBJ2-7, with a tentative D call TRBD2 (6 bases). CDR3 size: 12 residues. The germline CDR1 and CDR2 sequences are SQVTM and ANQGSEA. The CDR3 loop is CSAQAGRREQYF. CDR3 DNA: TGCAGTGCTCAGGCGGGGCGCCGCGAGCAGTACTTC.

This clone was seen repeatedly, ten times or more. J is TRBJ2-6 and V is TRBV14, with 7 bases lining up with TRBD1. There are 18 residues in the CDR3. Germline V lookup: CDR1 SGHDN, CDR2 FVKESK. With 1 base clipped from V and 4 bases from J, the junction kept 10 bases outside the gene matches. The CDR3 sequence is CASSQVGQLPTGANVLTF. In DNA form, the CDR3 reads TGTGCCAGCAGCCAAGTGGGACAGCTCCCTACCGGGGCCAACGTCCTGACTTTC.

V usage is TRBV5-1 and J usage is TRBJ1-1, with D unresolved. Germline V gives CDR1 SGHRS, CDR2 YFSETQ. V was shortened by 4 bases and J by 2 bases, with 9 bases between the two germline ends. The CDR3 has 13 residues. The DNA for the CDR3 is TGCGCCAGCAGCATTGGGCGCAACACTGAAGCTTTCTTT. Translated: CASSIGRNTEAFF. Combining the CDR3 with reference TRBV5-1 and TRBJ1-1 gives the whole variable domain KAGVTQTPRYLIKTRGQQVTLSCSPISGHRSVSWYQQTPGQGLQFLFEYFSETQRNKGNFPGRFSGRQFSNSRSEMNVSTLELGDSALYLCASSIGRNTEAFFGQGTRLTVV.

This clone was counted once. The chain uses TRBV4-3 and TRBJ2-7; 16 positions match TRBD2. CDR3 length equals 16 residues. Germline CDR1 is LGHNA and CDR2 is YSLEER. Unmatched junction bases numbered 4, after V lost 3 bases and J lost 5 bases. Here the CDR3 DNA reads TGCGCCAGCAGCCAGGGACTAGCGGGGGGGCCCGACGAGCAGTACTTC. Its protein product is CASSQGLAGGPDEQYF.

The gene calls are TRBV23-1 and TRBJ2-7; TRBD1 might be the D (6 bases). TRBV23-1 has ORF status, its function being uncertain. This CDR3 has 14 residues. V was pared by 0 bases and J by 2 bases, with 8 bases between. CDR3 DNA: TGCGCCAGCAGTCAATCAGGACAGCCCTACGAGCAGTACTTC. It is translated as CASSQSGQPYEQYF.

This chain uses TRBV6-6 with TRBJ2-2; 8 bases fit TRBD1. V shed 7 bases and J 2 bases; nucleotides not matched to a gene: 9. The CDR3 contains 16 residues. Germline-derived CDR1 and CDR2 are MNHNY and SVGAGI (reference sequence). DNA for the CDR3: TGTGCCAGCAACGGCACGCCAGGGGGCAACACCGGGGAGCTGTTTTTT. This codes for CASNGTPGGNTGELFF.

The V call is TRBV4-1, the J call TRBJ1-6, with D possibly TRBD1 on 6 matching bases. V gave up 1 base and J gave up 0 bases, with 10 bases separating them. The V gene's germline CDR1 is MGHRA and CDR2 YSYEKL. This CDR3 contains 17 residues. The CDR3 region is CASSQGGGSSYNSPLHF. CDR3 DNA: TGCGCCAGCAGCCAAGGAGGGGGGAGCTCCTATAATTCACCCCTCCACTTT.

This clone came up once. V usage is TRBV5-1 and J usage is TRBJ2-5; no firm D call. Germline V gives CDR1 SGHRS, CDR2 YFSETQ. The germline V and J ends were trimmed by 7 bases and 2 bases, with 12 bases remaining between them. CDR3 size: 13 residues. DNA for the CDR3: TGCGCCAGCTACGCCGTCCCTCAAGAGACCCAGTACTTC. Translation: CASYAVPQETQYF.

This clone was counted once. This chain connects TRBV4-1 to TRBJ1-1; TRBD1 matches at 7 bases. The length of the CDR3 is 14 residues. From germline, CDR1 is MGHRA and CDR2 YSYEKL. Trimming removed 1 base from V and 7 bases from J; junction bases left unmatched: 6. CDR3 nucleotides: TGCGCCAGCAGCCAAGGAGGGGGCGGCGTTGAAGCTTTCTTT. This gives the protein CASSQGGGGVEAFF.

The rearrangement links TRBV19 to TRBJ2-7; D tentatively fits TRBD1 or TRBD2 (5 bases each). Germline V gives CDR1 LNHDA, CDR2 SQIVND (reference sequence). V was cut by 2 bases and J by 6 bases, with 17 bases left in between. There are 15 residues in the CDR3. CDR3 amino acids: CASSIRGRTPGEQYF. The CDR3 nucleotides read TGTGCCAGTAGTATAAGGGGACGCACTCCGGGCGAGCAGTACTTC.

The CDR3 here is CASSGLVLAGSGELFF. The CDR3 nucleotides are TGTGCCAGCAGTGGGTTAGTGCTAGCGGGTTCCGGGGAGCTGTTTTTT. The chain joins TRBV7-2 to TRBJ2-2; TRBD2 agrees at 8 bases. The CDR3 extends over 16 amino acids. After removal of 6 bases from V and 6 bases from J, the junction contained 12 bases not matched to a gene. The V gene's germline CDR1 is SGHTA and CDR2 FQGNSA.

The rearrangement joins TRBV12-5 to TRBJ1-5; weak D call: TRBD1 (6 bases). From germline, CDR1 is LGHNT and CDR2 FRNRAP. Trimming shortened V by 3 bases and J by 3 bases, and 12 bases separated the two germline ends. The CDR3 runs to 15 residues. CDR3 amino acids: CASGFGDISNQPQHF. CDR3 coding DNA: TGTGCTAGTGGTTTTGGGGACATATCCAATCAGCCCCAGCATTTT.

CDR3: CSVAGHHGETQYF. CDR3 DNA: TGCAGCGTTGCAGGACACCACGGAGAGACCCAGTACTTC. This sequence joins TRBV29-1 and TRBJ2-5, with a tentative D call TRBD1 (5 bases). CDR1 and CDR2 (germline): SQVTM, ANQGSEA. The CDR3 runs 13 residues. V was cut by 4 bases and J by 4 bases, with 13 bases left in between.

The chain uses TRBV11-2 and TRBJ2-1; 14 bases fit TRBD2. The CDR3 is made up of 16 amino acids. V dropped 6 bases and J dropped 5; count of bases not matched to a gene: 6. Germline CDR1 is SGHAT and CDR2 is FQNNGV. CDR3 sequence (DNA): TGTGCCAGCAGACCGACTAGCGGGGGGGCTCACAATGAGCAGTTCTTC. Translation: CASRPTSGGAHNEQFF.

The rearrangement joins TRBV2 to TRBJ1-1, with TRBD1 identical over 9 bases. The CDR3 runs to 15 residues. Germline CDR1 SNHLY, CDR2 FYNNEI. Trimming took 5 bases from V and 11 from J; bases not matched to a gene: 15. The CDR3 region has the DNA TGTGCCAGCAGTTCGGAAACAGGGGGCGCTTCGGGGGCTTTCTTT. Protein: CASSSETGGASGAFF.

This clone was observed a few times. This chain connects TRBV29-1 to TRBJ1-2; TRBD1 matches 9 bases. V lost 0 bases and J lost 2; bases outside the gene matches: 7. Germline V gene data show CDR1 as SQVTM and CDR2 as ANQGSEA. CDR3 length: 16 residues. CDR3: CSVEEPGQGRNYGYTF. DNA for the CDR3: TGCAGCGTTGAAGAACCGGGACAGGGAAGGAACTATGGCTACACCTTC.

Only a few counts were recorded for this clone. The CDR3 loop reads CASRPDRGQYGYTF. Written as DNA, the CDR3 is TGTGCCAGCAGGCCGGACAGGGGGCAATATGGCTACACCTTC. The J gene is TRBJ1-2, the V gene TRBV6-5; 11 bases are shared with TRBD1. Germline trimming cut 6 bases from V and 5 bases from J; bases unmatched to any gene: 5. Per germline, CDR1 MNHEY and CDR2 SVGAGI. This CDR3 has 14 amino acids.